This TCR beta chain was sequenced for a study of identical twins. The study's findings and limits: Among monozygotic twins, out-of-frame TCR alpha sharing exceeded what models predicted.

The donor group consisted entirely of healthy Caucasians. The authors used template switching to add a universal primer site and gave cDNA unique molecular identifiers. TCRdb ran MiXCR on the 5' RACE reads and lists one entry per CDR3 protein. The repertoire holds 350,000 to 400,000 distinct CDR3 sequences, with approximately 8.7% as singletons. This clonotype was counted only a few times. Antigen: not known. There are 17 residues in the CDR3. V trimming: 4 bases; J trimming: 9 bases; junction bases outside the gene matches: 18. CDR1 is SGHRS and CDR2 is YFSETQ in the germline V gene. This rearrangement joins TRBV5-1 to TRBJ2-1; 8 bases are a match to TRBD1. The sample taken for sequencing was naive T cells sorted from blood. This TCR came from a woman between 45 and 60 years old in good health. The CDR3 DNA reads as TGCGCCAGCAGCACACCCCGGACAGGGAAAACCCCTGGTGAGCAGTTCTTC. Protein sequence: CASSTPRTGKTPGEQFF.